This is a list of T cell receptor beta chains from one sample in a study of control samples from healthy donors and cancer patients. Profiling relied on immunoSEQ multiplex PCR, and the TCRdb table lists in-frame clones only, not all of them. The sample has 95,000 to 100,000 clones; about 89% are singletons. Specimen: blood. The receptors shown here come from a man younger than 40 in good health. The CDR3 runs from the conserved cysteine through the conserved F or W. Each record gives: D gene, clone size, J gene, V gene, CDR3 protein, CDR3 DNA. A D gene is named only where the DNA matches it firmly. Rows give clone size only sometimes, using once, few, many, or a class for an expanded clone.

.	.	TRBJ2-5	TRBV5-4	CASSPRGEYQETQYF	TGTGCCAGCAGCCCCCGAGGGGAGTACCAAGAGACCCAGTACTTC
TRBD1	.	TRBJ2-1	TRBV19	CASSETGSPYNEQFF	TGTGCCAGTAGCGAGACAGGGTCTCCCTACAATGAGCAGTTCTTC
.	.	TRBJ2-5	TRBV7-9	CASSLAPSGGQQTQYF	TGTGCCAGCAGCTTGGCCCCGTCCGGGGGGCAACAGACCCAGTACTTC
.	few	TRBJ2-7	TRBV5-4	CASSPNWAHSYEQYF	TGTGCCAGCAGCCCCAATTGGGCGCACTCCTACGAGCAGTACTTC
.	medium-sized	TRBJ1-5	TRBV28	CASSWGNQPQHF	TGTGCCAGCAGTTGGGGCAATCAGCCCCAGCATTTT
.	once	TRBJ2-3	TRBV11-3	CASSLNKDTQYF	TGTGCCAGCAGCTTAAACAAAGATACGCAGTATTTT
.	.	TRBJ1-2	TRBV4-1	CASSQVATHYGYTF	TGCGCCAGCAGCCAAGTGGCGACTCACTATGGCTACACCTTC
.	.	TRBJ1-1	TRBV29-1	CSGVSTEAFF	TGCAGCGGAGTAAGCACTGAAGCTTTCTTT
.	.	TRBJ1-1	TRBV13	CASSLCIRGLNTEAFF	TGTGCCAGCAGCTTATGTATAAGGGGCCTGAACACTGAAGCTTTCTTT
.	.	TRBJ1-1	TRBV5-6	CASSLESVAGVQTEAFF	TGTGCCAGCAGCTTGGAATCTGTGGCAGGGGTTCAGACTGAAGCTTTCTTT
.	.	TRBJ2-2	TRBV7-9	CASTPGLYTGELFF	TGTGCCAGCACCCCGGGACTTTACACCGGGGAGCTGTTTTTT
TRBD1	.	TRBJ1-6	TRBV5-1	CASSSGGQGNSPLHF	TGCGCCAGCAGCTCGGGGGGACAGGGGAATTCACCCCTCCACTTT
.	.	TRBJ2-1	TRBV27	CASSLRIYNEQFF	TGTGCCAGCAGTTTGAGAATCTACAATGAGCAGTTCTTC
.	.	TRBJ1-1	TRBV12-3/TRBV12-4	CASSSQTSRAFF	TGTGCCAGCAGTTCCCAAACTAGTCGAGCTTTCTTT
.	.	TRBJ1-5	TRBV27	CASSRTGNLNQPQHF	TGTGCCAGCAGTCGAACCGGCAACCTCAATCAGCCCCAGCATTTT
.	.	TRBJ1-6	TRBV7-2	CASSLRKTYNSPLHF	TGTGCCAGCAGCTTAAGGAAGACCTATAATTCACCCCTCCACTTT
TRBD2	.	TRBJ2-3	TRBV6-1	CASSEVLAGDADTQYF	TGTGCCAGCAGTGAGGTACTAGCGGGGGATGCAGATACGCAGTATTTT
.	.	TRBJ1-2	TRBV5-4	CASSSAGEANYGYTF	TGTGCCAGCAGCTCCGCCGGGGAAGCTAACTATGGCTACACCTTC
.	.	TRBJ2-1	TRBV11-3	CASSPGHLTTNEQFF	TGTGCCAGCAGCCCTGGGCATCTGACTACCAATGAGCAGTTCTTC
.	.	TRBJ1-2	TRBV30	CAFQMGGNRYGYTF	TGTGCCTTTCAAATGGGGGGTAATAGATATGGCTACACCTTC
.	.	TRBJ2-1	TRBV6-5	CASSRGGSYNEQFF	TGTGCCAGCAGTCGTGGGGGTTCCTACAATGAGCAGTTCTTC
TRBD1	.	TRBJ2-1	TRBV19	CASTRSRQGAGNEQFF	TGTGCCAGCACGCGCTCCAGACAGGGTGCGGGCAATGAGCAGTTCTTC
.	.	TRBJ1-5	TRBV10-3	CATHGGSNQPQHF	TGTGCCACCCATGGGGGATCGAATCAGCCCCAGCATTTT
TRBD1	.	TRBJ1-3	TRBV7-6	CASSLADRVGNTIYF	TGTGCCAGCAGCTTAGCGGACAGGGTTGGAAACACCATATATTTT
TRBD1	.	TRBJ1-1	TRBV28	CASSTGDIGTEAFF	TGTGCCAGCAGTACAGGGGACATAGGCACTGAAGCTTTCTTT
TRBD2	.	TRBJ2-5	TRBV24-1	CATRGRDHQETQYF	TGTGCCACCAGGGGGAGGGACCACCAAGAGACCCAGTACTTC
.	.	TRBJ1-2	TRBV7-2	CASSSVDYGYTF	TGTGCCAGCAGCTCCGTCGACTATGGCTACACCTTC
.	.	TRBJ1-1	TRBV20-1	CSASHAGLNTEAFF	TGCAGTGCTAGTCATGCAGGGCTCAACACTGAAGCTTTCTTT
TRBD2	.	TRBJ2-2	TRBV4-2	CASSQDPSGGTGELFF	TGTGCCAGCAGCCAAGATCCTAGCGGAGGCACCGGGGAGCTGTTTTTT
TRBD1	.	TRBJ1-1	TRBV7-9	CASSSTAYRGRNTEAFF	TGTGCCAGCAGCTCTACCGCCTACAGGGGAAGGAACACTGAAGCTTTCTTT
.	.	TRBJ1-1	TRBV9	CASSLTWGAGTEAFF	TGTGCCAGCAGCCTTACATGGGGGGCCGGGACTGAAGCTTTCTTT
.	.	TRBJ1-6	TRBV5-3	CARSLPGPFNSPLHF	TGTGCCAGAAGCCTGCCGGGACCTTTTAATTCACCCCTCCACTTT
.	.	TRBJ1-2	TRBV30	CAWSVAVGYGYTF	TGTGCCTGGAGTGTGGCGGTCGGCTATGGCTACACCTTC
TRBD2	.	TRBJ2-3	TRBV7-2	CASRAGGGTQYF	TGTGCCAGCAGGGCTGGGGGGGGTACGCAGTATTTT
.	.	TRBJ1-1	TRBV6-5	CASSYSGGRNTEAFF	TGTGCCAGCAGTTACTCTGGGGGGCGGAACACTGAAGCTTTCTTT
.	.	TRBJ1-2	TRBV19	CASSTGTYGYTF	TGTGCCAGTAGTACCGGGACCTATGGCTACACCTTC
.	.	TRBJ1-1	TRBV28	CASSSGWGTEAFF	TGTGCCAGCAGTTCCGGCTGGGGCACTGAAGCTTTCTTT
.	once	TRBJ2-2	TRBV3-1/TRBV3-2	CASSQRDAGELFF	TGTGCCAGCAGCCAACGGGACGCCGGGGAGCTGTTTTTT
TRBD1	.	TRBJ1-1	TRBV5-4	CASSLDRGGTEAFF	TGTGCCAGCAGCTTGGACAGGGGGGGTACTGAAGCTTTCTTT
.	.	TRBJ1-2	TRBV4-2	CASSQDQEGSYGYTF	TGTGCCAGCAGCCAAGATCAGGAAGGCAGCTATGGCTACACCTTC
.	.	TRBJ2-3	TRBV28	CASSLPTFTDTQYF	TGTGCCAGCAGTTTGCCTACTTTCACAGATACGCAGTATTTT
.	.	TRBJ2-4	TRBV7-2	CASSLGGYRAGNIQYF	TGTGCCAGCAGCTTAGGGGGGTACAGGGCGGGCAACATTCAGTACTTC
.	.	TRBJ2-3	TRBV9	CASSVDGAPITDTQYF	TGTGCCAGCAGCGTAGACGGGGCTCCCATCACAGATACGCAGTATTTT